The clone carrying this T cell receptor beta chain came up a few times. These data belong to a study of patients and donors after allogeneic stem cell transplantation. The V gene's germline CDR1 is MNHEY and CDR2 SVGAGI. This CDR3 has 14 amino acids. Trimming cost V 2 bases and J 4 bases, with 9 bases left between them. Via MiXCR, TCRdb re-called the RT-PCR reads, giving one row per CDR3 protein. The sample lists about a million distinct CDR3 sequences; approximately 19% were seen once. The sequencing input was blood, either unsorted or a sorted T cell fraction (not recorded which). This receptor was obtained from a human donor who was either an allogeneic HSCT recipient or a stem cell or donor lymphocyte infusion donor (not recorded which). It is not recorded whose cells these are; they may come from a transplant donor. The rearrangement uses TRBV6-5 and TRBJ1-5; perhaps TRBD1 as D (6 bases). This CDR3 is CASSYNRENQPQHF. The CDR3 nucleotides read TGTGCCAGCAGTTACAACAGGGAGAATCAGCCCCAGCATTTT.